One and the same sample provided the 19 T cell receptor beta chains below, sequenced in a study of blood T cell repertoires in COVID-19. Only in-frame clones appear in the TCRdb table, and some are missing; sequencing was by immunoSEQ multiplex PCR. In the table there are around 260,000 clones, 83% of which are singletons. Sequenced input: peripheral blood. The origin of the receptors is a woman aged 45-65 years who had recovered from COVID-19.

The genes are TRBV5-1 and TRBJ2-1; 14 bases map to TRBD2. The CDR3 is 16 residues long. Germline V CDR1 and CDR2: SGHRS, YFSETQ. The ends lost 4 bases at V and 5 bases at J; junction bases unmatched: 5. CDR3: CASSLGLAGAHNEQFF. The CDR3 DNA reads TGCGCCAGCAGCCTGGGACTAGCGGGAGCCCACAATGAGCAGTTCTTC.

The chain has TRBV7-2 and TRBJ1-6, with D tentatively TRBD1 (5 bases). The CDR3 is 17 residues long. V was shortened by 5 bases and J by 9 bases, with 23 bases between the two germline ends. Germline V gene sequence: CDR1 SGHTA, CDR2 FQGNSA. CDR3 region: CASSQIVGTGVGSPLHF. CDR3 DNA sequence: TGTGCCAGCAGCCAGATTGTAGGGACGGGGGTTGGTTCACCCCTCCACTTT.

The rearrangement joins TRBV28 to TRBJ2-1; 8 bases fit TRBD2. The CDR3 loop spans 14 amino acids. CDR1 MDHEN and CDR2 SYDVKM come from the germline V gene. The V gene end was trimmed by 5 bases and the J gene end by 13 bases; junction bases not matched to a gene: 13. CDR3 sequence reads: CASSGTGGPDFQFF. DNA of the CDR3: TGTGCCAGCAGTGGTACGGGAGGGCCGGATTTCCAGTTCTTC. The complete variable domain, with remaining parts taken from reference TRBV28 and TRBJ2-1, reads DVKVTQSSRYLVKRTGEKVFLECVQDMDHENMFWYRQDPGLGLRLIYFSYDVKMKEKGDIPEGYSVSREKKERFSLILESASTNQTSMYLCASSGTGGPDFQFFGPGTRLTVL.

This sequence joins TRBV19 and TRBJ1-2; D is unresolved. The germline gives CDR1 LNHDA, CDR2 SQIVND (reference sequence). V lost 10 bases to trimming and J lost 2 bases, with 14 bases between them. There are 13 residues in the CDR3. The CDR3 bases are TGTGCCACCAAGGGCGGACTGAACTATGGCTACACCTTC. Translation: CATKGGLNYGYTF.

The chain recombines TRBV25-1 with TRBJ2-5; tentatively, D is TRBD1 (6 bases). CDR1 MGHDK and CDR2 SYGVNS come from the germline V gene. The CDR3 has 14 amino acids. The germline V and J ends were trimmed by 1 base and 4 bases, with 10 bases remaining between them. CDR3 nucleotide sequence: TGTGCCAGCAGTGAATGGGTGGGGGCAGAGACCCAGTACTTC. Translated: CASSEWVGAETQYF.

The chain carries TRBV24-1 and TRBJ1-2; TRBD1 agrees at 9 bases. Trimming removed 6 bases from V and 8 bases from J; junction bases left unmatched: 3. The V gene's germline CDR1 is KGHDR and CDR2 SFDVKD. The CDR3 extends over 12 amino acids. DNA of the CDR3: TGTGCCACCAGTAACAGGGGGCTCGGCTACACCTTC. The encoded protein is CATSNRGLGYTF.

This chain connects TRBV7-6 to TRBJ2-5; D is uncertain. Per germline, CDR1 SGHVS and CDR2 FNYEAQ. This CDR3 has 17 amino acids. The V end lost 0 bases, the J end lost 3 bases, and 17 bases lay between the germline ends. CDR3: CASSLAVGYQAKETQYF. As DNA, the CDR3 is TGTGCCAGCAGCTTAGCTGTGGGCTACCAAGCAAAAGAGACCCAGTACTTC.

The rearrangement joins TRBV6-2 or TRBV6-3 to TRBJ1-2; 7 positions match TRBD1. After removal of 2 bases from V and 0 bases from J, the junction contained 6 bases not matched to a gene. Looked up from germline, CDR1 is MNHEY and CDR2 is SVGEGT. This CDR3 comprises 16 residues. CDR3 sequence reads: CASSYQKGQPNYGYTF. The CDR3 bases are TGTGCCAGCAGTTACCAAAAGGGACAGCCTAACTATGGCTACACCTTC.

This clone was observed a handful of times. The V and J genes are TRBV27 and TRBJ2-7, with TRBD1 matching over 7 bases. The CDR3 totals 11 residues. Trimming cost V 6 bases and J 10 bases; bases outside gene matches: 6. Germline V gene sequence: CDR1 MNHEY, CDR2 SMNVEV (reference sequence). Written as DNA, the CDR3 is TGTGCCAGCAGGTCCCAAGGGGGCCAGTACTTC. Its translation is CASRSQGGQYF.

This chain uses TRBV2 with TRBJ2-5; weak D call: TRBD1 (6 bases). CDR3 length equals 14 residues. Trimming left V 6 bases short and J 0 bases short, with 11 bases between. CDR1 is SNHLY and CDR2 is FYNNEI in the germline V gene. CDR3: CASRLWDNQETQYF. The CDR3, as DNA: TGTGCCAGCAGATTATGGGACAACCAAGAGACCCAGTACTTC.

This chain connects TRBV10-3 to TRBJ2-1; no reliable D call. Germline V CDR1 and CDR2: ENHRY, SYGVKD. The ends were cut back, 0 bases at V and 0 bases at J, with 12 bases in the middle. The CDR3 runs 17 residues. CDR3: CAISESMFSSSYNEQFF. DNA of the CDR3: TGTGCCATCAGTGAGTCGATGTTCTCGAGCTCCTACAATGAGCAGTTCTTC.

The chain is built from TRBV6-2 or TRBV6-3 and TRBJ2-3; D is possibly TRBD2 (5 bases). The germline V and J ends were trimmed by 3 bases and 6 bases, with 13 bases remaining between them. The CDR3 spans 14 residues. Germline CDR1 is MNHEY and CDR2 is SVGEGT. The CDR3 DNA reads as TGTGCCAGCAGTTATCGACGGGGATTGGATACGCAGTATTTT. This translates into CASSYRRGLDTQYF.

The J gene is TRBJ1-5, the V gene TRBV12-3 or TRBV12-4; D remains ambiguous. The V gene lost 3 bases and the J gene lost 6 bases, with 9 bases spanning the gap. The CDR3 runs to 13 residues. The CDR3 reads CASSFSGSQPQHF. DNA of the CDR3: TGTGCCAGCAGTTTTTCAGGCAGTCAGCCCCAGCATTTT.

In this sample, this clone turned up once. The CDR3 region is CASSLRDSSYNEQFF. The CDR3, as DNA: TGTGCCAGCAGTCTCCGCGATAGCTCCTACAATGAGCAGTTCTTC. The chain has TRBV6-2 or TRBV6-3 and TRBJ2-1, with D uncertain. CDR1 is MNHEY, CDR2 SVGEGT, per germline. The CDR3 has 15 residues. Trimming cost V 5 bases and J 0 bases, with 11 bases left between them.

The chain carries TRBV4-2 and TRBJ1-2; D not resolved. Germline CDR1 LGHNA, CDR2 YNFKEQ. The V gene lost 0 bases and the J gene lost 4 bases, with 15 bases spanning the gap. The CDR3 contains 16 residues. The CDR3: CASSQDPGLDPYGYTF. The CDR3 DNA sequence: TGTGCCAGCAGCCAAGATCCAGGTTTAGATCCCTATGGCTACACCTTC.

This chain uses TRBV4-3 with TRBJ2-6, with TRBD2 matching 8 bases. The CDR3 is 20 residues long. Trimming at V came to 3 bases and at J to 0 bases, leaving 13 bases not matched to a gene. In germline, CDR1 is LGHNA, CDR2 YSLEER. The CDR3 bases are TGCGCCAGCAGCCACGCCCGGGGACGGGGGGGAAGCTCTGGGGCCAACGTCCTGACTTTC. This encodes CASSHARGRGGSSGANVLTF.

Only a few counts were recorded for this clone. The V and J genes are TRBV15 and TRBJ1-1; tentative D call: TRBD1 (5 bases). This CDR3 has 13 amino acids. Trimming removed 4 bases from V and 2 bases from J, with 8 bases in between. Germline V gives CDR1 LNHNV, CDR2 YYDKDF (reference sequence). The CDR3 DNA reads TGTGCCACCAGCAAGGGACTCAACACTGAAGCTTTCTTT. Protein sequence: CATSKGLNTEAFF.

The chain uses TRBV5-1 and TRBJ1-4; 7 bases line up with TRBD1. CDR3 length: 15 amino acids. Germline-derived CDR1 and CDR2 are SGHRS and YFSETQ. Trimming took 2 bases from V and 5 from J; bases not matched to a gene: 6. CDR3 in amino acids: CASSFFAQGNEKLFF. CDR3 DNA: TGCGCCAGCAGCTTTTTTGCACAGGGGAATGAAAAACTGTTTTTT.

The chain uses TRBV7-8 and TRBJ2-7; a weak D match, TRBD2 (7 bases). CDR1 is SGHVS and CDR2 is FQNEAQ in the germline V gene. The CDR3 is 16 amino acids. V lost 7 bases and J lost 1, with 20 bases in between. The CDR3 bases are TGTGCCAGCATTCCAAGGGGGGGGCTTAGATCCTACGAGCAGTACTTC. As protein: CASIPRGGLRSYEQYF. Based on the CDR3 plus reference TRBV7-8 and TRBJ2-7, the full variable domain is GAGVSQSPRYKVAKRGQDVALRCDPISGHVSLFWYQQALGQGPEFLTYFQNEAQLDKSGLPSDRFFAERPEGSVSTLKIQRTQQEDSAVYLCASIPRGGLRSYEQYFGPGTRLTVT.